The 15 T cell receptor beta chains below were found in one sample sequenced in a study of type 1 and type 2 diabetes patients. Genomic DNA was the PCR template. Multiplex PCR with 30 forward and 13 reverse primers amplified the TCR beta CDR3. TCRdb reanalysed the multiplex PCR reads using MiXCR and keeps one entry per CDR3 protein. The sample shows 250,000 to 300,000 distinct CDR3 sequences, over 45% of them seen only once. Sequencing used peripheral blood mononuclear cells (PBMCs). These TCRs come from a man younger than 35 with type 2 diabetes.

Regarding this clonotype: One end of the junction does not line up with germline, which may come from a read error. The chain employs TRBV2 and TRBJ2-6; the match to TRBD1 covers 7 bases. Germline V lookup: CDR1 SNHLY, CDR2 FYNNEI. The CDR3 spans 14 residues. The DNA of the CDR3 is TGTGCCGGCAGGGACAGTGCTGGGGCCAACGTCCTGACTTTC. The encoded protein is CAGRDSAGANVLTF.

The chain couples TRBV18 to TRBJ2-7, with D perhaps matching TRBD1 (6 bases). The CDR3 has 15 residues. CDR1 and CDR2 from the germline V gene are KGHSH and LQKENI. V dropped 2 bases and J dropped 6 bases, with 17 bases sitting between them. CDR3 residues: CASSPTLDRSGEQYF. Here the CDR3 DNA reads TGTGCCAGCTCACCAACACTCGACAGGTCGGGCGAGCAGTACTTC.

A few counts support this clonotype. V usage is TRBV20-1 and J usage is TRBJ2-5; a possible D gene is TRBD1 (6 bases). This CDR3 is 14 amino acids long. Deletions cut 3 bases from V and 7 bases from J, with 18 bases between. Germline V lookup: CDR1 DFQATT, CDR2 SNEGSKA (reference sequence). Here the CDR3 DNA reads TGCAGTGCTAGGCTCCGACAGGACCTTAGGACCCAGTACTTC. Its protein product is CSARLRQDLRTQYF.

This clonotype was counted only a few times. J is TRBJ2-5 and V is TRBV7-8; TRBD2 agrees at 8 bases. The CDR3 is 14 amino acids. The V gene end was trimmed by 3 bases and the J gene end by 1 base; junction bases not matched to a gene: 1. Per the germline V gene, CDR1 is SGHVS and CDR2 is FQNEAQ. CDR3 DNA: TGTGCCAGCAGCTTTGCGGGGGGCCAAGAGACCCAGTACTTC. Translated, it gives CASSFAGGQETQYF. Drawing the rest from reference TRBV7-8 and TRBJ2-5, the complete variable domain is GAGVSQSPRYKVAKRGQDVALRCDPISGHVSLFWYQQALGQGPEFLTYFQNEAQLDKSGLPSDRFFAERPEGSVSTLKIQRTQQEDSAVYLCASSFAGGQETQYFGPGTRLLVL.

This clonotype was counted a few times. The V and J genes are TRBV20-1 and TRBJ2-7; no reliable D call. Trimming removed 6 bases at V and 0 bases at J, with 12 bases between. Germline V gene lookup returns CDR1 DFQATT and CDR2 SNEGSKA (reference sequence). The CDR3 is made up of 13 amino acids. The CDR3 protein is CSAQDSHSYEQYF. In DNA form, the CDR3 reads TGCAGTGCCCAAGACTCGCACTCCTACGAGCAGTACTTC.

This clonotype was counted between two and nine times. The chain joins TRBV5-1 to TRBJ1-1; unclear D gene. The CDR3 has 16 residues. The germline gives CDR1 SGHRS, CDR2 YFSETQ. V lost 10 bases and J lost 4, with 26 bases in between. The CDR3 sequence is CASTPGLLDEGTEAFF. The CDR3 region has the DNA TGCGCCTCCACACCGGGATTACTGGACGAGGGCACTGAAGCTTTCTTT. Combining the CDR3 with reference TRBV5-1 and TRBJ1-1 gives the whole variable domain KAGVTQTPRYLIKTRGQQVTLSCSPISGHRSVSWYQQTPGQGLQFLFEYFSETQRNKGNFPGRFSGRQFSNSRSEMNVSTLELGDSALYLCASTPGLLDEGTEAFFGQGTRLTVV.

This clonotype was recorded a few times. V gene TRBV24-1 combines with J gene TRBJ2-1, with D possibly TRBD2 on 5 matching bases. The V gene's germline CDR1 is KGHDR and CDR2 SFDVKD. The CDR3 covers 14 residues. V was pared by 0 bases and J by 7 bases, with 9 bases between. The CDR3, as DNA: TGTGCCACCAGTGATTTGGGACTCACGAATGAGCAGTTCTTC. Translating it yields CATSDLGLTNEQFF.

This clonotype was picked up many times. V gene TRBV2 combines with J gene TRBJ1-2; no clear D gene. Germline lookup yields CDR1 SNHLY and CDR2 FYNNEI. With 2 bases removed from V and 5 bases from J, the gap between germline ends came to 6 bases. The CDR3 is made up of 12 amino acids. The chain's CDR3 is CASSESLYGYTF. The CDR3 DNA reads TGTGCCAGCAGTGAATCCCTGTATGGCTACACCTTC.

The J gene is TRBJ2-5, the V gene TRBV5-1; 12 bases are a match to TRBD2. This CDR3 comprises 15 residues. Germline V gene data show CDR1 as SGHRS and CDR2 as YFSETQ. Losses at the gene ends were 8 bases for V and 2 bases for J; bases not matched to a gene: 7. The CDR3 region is CASSPSGRGQETQYF. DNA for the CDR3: TGCGCCAGTTCACCTAGCGGGAGGGGACAAGAGACCCAGTACTTC.

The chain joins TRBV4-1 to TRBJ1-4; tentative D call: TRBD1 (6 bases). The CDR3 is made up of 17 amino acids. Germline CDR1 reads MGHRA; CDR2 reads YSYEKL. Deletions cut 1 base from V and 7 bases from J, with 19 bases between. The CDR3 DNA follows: TGCGCCAGCAGCCAAGGGCCGGGCGGGGGCTCTCGTGAAAAACTGTTTTTT. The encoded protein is CASSQGPGGGSREKLFF.

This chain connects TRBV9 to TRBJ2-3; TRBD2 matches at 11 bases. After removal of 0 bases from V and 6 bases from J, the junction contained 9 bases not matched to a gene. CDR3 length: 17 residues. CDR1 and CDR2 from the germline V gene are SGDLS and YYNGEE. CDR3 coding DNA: TGTGCCAGCAGCGTAGATCTTAGCGGGGGGGCGTTGGATACGCAGTATTTT. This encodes CASSVDLSGGALDTQYF.

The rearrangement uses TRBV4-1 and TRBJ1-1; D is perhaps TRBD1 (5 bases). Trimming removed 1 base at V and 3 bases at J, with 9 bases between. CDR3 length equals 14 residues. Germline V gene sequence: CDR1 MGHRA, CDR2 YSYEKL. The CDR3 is CASSQVSRDTEAFF. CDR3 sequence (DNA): TGCGCCAGCAGCCAAGTTAGCAGGGACACTGAAGCTTTCTTT.

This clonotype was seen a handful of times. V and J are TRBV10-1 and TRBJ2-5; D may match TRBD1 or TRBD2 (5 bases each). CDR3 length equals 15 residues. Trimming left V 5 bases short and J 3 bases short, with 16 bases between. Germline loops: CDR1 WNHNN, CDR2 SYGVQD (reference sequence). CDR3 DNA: TGCGCCAGCAGTCCCTCCGGGACGGAGGAAGAGACCCAGTACTTC. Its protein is CASSPSGTEEETQYF.

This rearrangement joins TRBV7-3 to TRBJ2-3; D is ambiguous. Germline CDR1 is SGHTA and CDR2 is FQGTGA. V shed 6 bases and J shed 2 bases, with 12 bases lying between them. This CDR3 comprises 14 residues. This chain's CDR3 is CASSLAPNTDTQYF. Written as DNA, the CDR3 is TGTGCCAGCAGTTTAGCCCCTAACACAGATACGCAGTATTTT.

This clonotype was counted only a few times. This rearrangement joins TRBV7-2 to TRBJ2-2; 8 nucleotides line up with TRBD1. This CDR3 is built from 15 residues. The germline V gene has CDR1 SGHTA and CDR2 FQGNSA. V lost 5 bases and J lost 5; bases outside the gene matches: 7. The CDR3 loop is CASSPRTGSTGELFF. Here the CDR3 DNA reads TGTGCCAGCAGCCCAAGGACAGGGTCGACCGGGGAGCTGTTTTTT. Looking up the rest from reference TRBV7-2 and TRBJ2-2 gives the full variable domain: GAGVSQSPSNKVTEKGKDVELRCDPISGHTALYWYRQSLGQGLEFLIYFQGNSAPDKSGLPSDRFSAERTGGSVSTLTIQRTQQEDSAVYLCASSPRTGSTGELFFGEGSRLTVL.